The 20 T cell receptor beta chains below come from one sample, sequenced in a study of response to subunit inactivated influenza vaccine. TCRdb processed the RT-PCR reads anew with MiXCR; each CDR3 protein has one entry. The sample lists 500,000 to 600,000 distinct CDR3 sequences, approximately 15% seen once, with about 3% in the top ten. The sequenced sample was CD4+ T cells sorted from PBMCs, obtained around 25 months after vaccination. The receptors were sampled from a man aged 50 to 69 who received an inactivated influenza vaccine.

This clonotype has a handful of counts. J is TRBJ1-6 and V is TRBV30; 10 nucleotides agree with TRBD1. V shed 3 bases, J shed 9 bases, and the junction held 2 bases outside the gene matches. This CDR3 has 13 amino acids. Per germline, CDR1 GTSNPN and CDR2 SVGIG (reference sequence). The DNA of the CDR3 is TGTGCCTGGAGAAGGACAGGGGGTTCACCCCTCCACTTT. It specifies CAWRRTGGSPLHF.

The chain links TRBV6-5 to TRBJ2-7; TRBD1 aligns across 8 bases. CDR3 length equals 15 residues. The V segment lost 4 bases and the J segment 0 bases; nucleotides outside the gene matches: 5. CDR1 MNHEY and CDR2 SVGAGI come from the germline V gene. The CDR3 region has the DNA TGTGCCAGCAGTTTCGACAGGGGAAGCTCCTACGAGCAGTACTTC. This gives the protein CASSFDRGSSYEQYF.

This clonotype has ten or more counts. The rearrangement joins TRBV20-1 to TRBJ2-3; 13 bases line up with TRBD2. The CDR3 has 18 residues. Germline-derived CDR1 and CDR2 are DFQATT and SNEGSKA (reference sequence). The junction had 12 bases not matched to a gene; V was cut back by 2 bases and J by 4 bases. Written as DNA, the CDR3 is TGCAGTGCTAGACGAACCCCCACTAGCGGGGGGGCCGCAGATACGCAGTATTTT. This encodes CSARRTPTSGGAADTQYF.

The gene calls are TRBV5-1 and TRBJ2-2; the D is unclear. CDR3 length: 15 residues. Looked up from germline, CDR1 is SGHRS and CDR2 is YFSETQ. Trimming cost V 0 bases and J 5 bases, with 11 bases left between them. In DNA, the CDR3 is TGCGCCAGCAGCTTGGCCGGTATAGGTACCGGGGAGCTGTTTTTT. It yields the protein CASSLAGIGTGELFF.

Turning to this clonotype: One end of the junction varies from germline; a read error may be responsible. V gene TRBV20-1 combines with J gene TRBJ1-5, with a weak D call TRBD1 (5 bases). The CDR3 length is 15 residues. Germline V gives CDR1 DFQATT, CDR2 SNEGSKA (reference sequence). The CDR3 protein is CSANNRGGGNQPQHF. The CDR3 bases are TGCAGCGCTAACAACCGCGGGGGGGGAAATCAGCCCCAGCATTTT.

The chain couples TRBV2 to TRBJ2-5; D gene uncertain. Trimming took off 9 bases at V and 3 bases at J, with 17 bases between the two ends. CDR1 and CDR2 from the germline V gene are SNHLY and FYNNEI. The CDR3 covers 14 residues. CDR3 loop: CARAATLFEETQYF. CDR3 coding DNA: TGTGCCAGGGCGGCGACACTGTTCGAAGAGACCCAGTACTTC. The entire variable domain, with the rest obtained from reference TRBV2 and TRBJ2-5, is as follows: EPEVTQTPSHQVTQMGQEVILRCVPISNHLYFYWYRQILGQKVEFLVSFYNNEISEKSEIFDDQFSVERPDGSNFTLKIRSTKLEDSAMYFCARAATLFEETQYFGPGTRLLVL.

The V gene is TRBV28, the J gene TRBJ1-2; 9 bases fit TRBD1. The CDR3 length is 14 residues. After removal of 5 bases from V and 7 bases from J, the junction contained 8 bases not matched to a gene. Looked up from germline, CDR1 is MDHEN and CDR2 is SYDVKM. The CDR3 sequence: CASSTGGALGGYTF. CDR3 DNA sequence: TGTGCCAGCAGTACAGGGGGCGCCCTAGGTGGCTACACCTTC.

This chain links TRBV3-1 with TRBJ1-4; TRBD1 is a possible D gene (5 bases). The germline V gene has CDR1 LGHDT and CDR2 YNNKEL (reference sequence). Trimming pared 3 bases from V and 6 bases from J, leaving 5 bases between. The CDR3 loop spans 12 amino acids. The CDR3 bases are TGTGCCAGCAGCCACAGGGATGAAAAACTGTTTTTT. It translates to CASSHRDEKLFF.

Only a few counts were recorded for this clonotype. The genes are TRBV7-8 and TRBJ1-4; D gene uncertain. Germline CDR1 and CDR2: SGHVS and FQNEAQ. V lost 5 bases, J lost 8 bases, and 30 bases lay in between. CDR3 length: 19 amino acids. CDR3 in DNA: TGTGCCAGCAGCGTAGTCAGATCGATAGGGATACAGCCCAAGGAAAAACTGTTTTTT. This gives the protein CASSVVRSIGIQPKEKLFF.

The count of this clonotype is one. This may be a read error: a much more frequent sequence differs by one nucleotide. As the CDR3 is not closed by the conserved phenylalanine or tryptophan, this likely results from a read error. The genes are TRBV12-3 or TRBV12-4 and TRBJ2-3; TRBD2 is a possible D gene (6 bases). This CDR3 contains 15 residues. V was clipped by 5 bases and J by 4 bases, with 16 bases between them. The CDR3 coding sequence is TGTGCCAGCAGTCCAACTAGCAGCGGAGCAGATACGCAGTATTCT. It translates to CASSPTSSGADTQYS.

The chain links TRBV4-2 to TRBJ2-1, with 7 bases that match TRBD1. The CDR3 is 16 amino acids. After removal of 3 bases from V and 2 bases from J, the junction contained 7 bases not matched to a gene. CDR1 is LGHNA and CDR2 is YNFKEQ in the germline V gene. CDR3 protein: CASSQDTGDAYNEQFF. The CDR3, as DNA: TGTGCCAGCAGCCAGGACACAGGGGATGCCTACAATGAGCAGTTCTTC.

V and J are TRBV28 and TRBJ2-1; TRBD2 aligns across 8 bases. The CDR3 length is 14 residues. CDR1 is MDHEN, CDR2 SYDVKM, per germline. With 6 bases clipped from V and 8 bases from J, the junction kept 9 bases outside the gene matches. This CDR3 reads CASSETGGPDEQFF. The CDR3 DNA follows: TGTGCCAGCAGCGAAACGGGAGGGCCGGATGAGCAGTTCTTC.

The chain carries TRBV20-1 and TRBJ2-1; TRBD1 agrees at 7 bases. The trim removed 2 bases at V and 2 bases at J, leaving 12 bases unmatched. Germline CDR1 is DFQATT and CDR2 is SNEGSKA (reference sequence). This CDR3 spans 17 amino acids. The CDR3 reads CSARTQGVPWAYNEQFF. The CDR3, as DNA: TGCAGTGCTAGAACCCAGGGGGTCCCCTGGGCCTACAATGAGCAGTTCTTC.

In this sample, this clonotype turned up many times. The chain links TRBV4-3 to TRBJ2-7; the D gene could be TRBD1 or TRBD2 (6 bases each). CDR1 LGHNA and CDR2 YSLEER come from the germline V gene. The CDR3 is 14 residues long. Deletions cut 0 bases from V and 4 bases from J, with 10 bases between. CDR3 sequence: CASSQDRGPYEQYF. The CDR3 DNA sequence: TGCGCCAGCAGCCAAGATCGGGGGCCTTACGAGCAGTACTTC.

This clonotype was counted a few times. The chain employs TRBV20-1 and TRBJ1-2; D gene unclear. CDR1 and CDR2 (germline): DFQATT, SNEGSKA (reference sequence). The CDR3 has 12 amino acids. V lost 1 base and J 3 bases, leaving 6 bases between the germline ends. For the CDR3, the DNA is TGCAGTGCTAGAGGGCTGGACTATGGCTACACCTTC. This sequence encodes CSARGLDYGYTF.

This clonotype was seen more than once but under ten times. The chain links TRBV20-1 to TRBJ2-7; D gene uncertain. Per germline, CDR1 DFQATT and CDR2 SNEGSKA (reference sequence). This CDR3 has 13 amino acids. V dropped 5 bases and J dropped 5 bases, with 16 bases sitting between them. This CDR3 is CSAGGVFGNEQYF. The CDR3 nucleotides read TGCAGTGCTGGCGGAGTTTTTGGGAACGAGCAGTACTTC.

The genes are TRBV27 and TRBJ1-5; D is possibly TRBD1 (5 bases). Trimming pared 6 bases from V and 3 bases from J, leaving 15 bases between. The CDR3 length is 15 residues. Germline V gene lookup returns CDR1 MNHEY and CDR2 SMNVEV (reference sequence). The DNA of the CDR3 is TGTGCCAGCAGCCTAATTGGGGACGTCAATCAGCCCCAGCATTTT. Its translation is CASSLIGDVNQPQHF.

The chain uses TRBV14 and TRBJ2-1, with D possibly matching TRBD2 (5 bases). Germline V CDR1 and CDR2: SGHDN, FVKESK. V was pared by 4 bases and J by 4 bases, with 17 bases between. CDR3 length: 16 residues. CDR3 in amino acids: CASSLRTGGRYNEQFF. The DNA of the CDR3 is TGTGCCAGCAGCCTTCGGACTGGTGGGCGTTACAATGAGCAGTTCTTC.

This chain connects TRBV14 to TRBJ2-1; TRBD2 matches at 9 bases. This CDR3 is 14 amino acids long. With 3 bases clipped from V and 6 bases from J, the junction kept 3 bases outside the gene matches. Germline-derived CDR1 and CDR2 are SGHDN and FVKESK. The CDR3 reads CASSHLAGSNEQFF. The CDR3 nucleotides read TGTGCCAGCAGCCACCTAGCGGGATCCAATGAGCAGTTCTTC. The full variable domain, completed using reference TRBV14 and TRBJ2-1, is EAGVTQFPSHSVIEKGQTVTLRCDPISGHDNLYWYRRVMGKEIKFLLHFVKESKQDESGMPNNRFLAERTGGTYSTLKVQPAELEDSGVYFCASSHLAGSNEQFFGPGTRLTVL.

V is TRBV10-3 and J is TRBJ2-1, with TRBD1 identical over 7 bases. The CDR3 covers 15 residues. Germline-derived CDR1 and CDR2 are ENHRY and SYGVKD. The V and J ends lost 3 bases and 8 bases, in that order; junction bases with no gene match: 10. CDR3 in amino acids: CAISDRDSGGYEQFF. In DNA form, the CDR3 reads TGTGCCATCAGTGACCGGGACAGTGGAGGCTATGAGCAGTTCTTC.